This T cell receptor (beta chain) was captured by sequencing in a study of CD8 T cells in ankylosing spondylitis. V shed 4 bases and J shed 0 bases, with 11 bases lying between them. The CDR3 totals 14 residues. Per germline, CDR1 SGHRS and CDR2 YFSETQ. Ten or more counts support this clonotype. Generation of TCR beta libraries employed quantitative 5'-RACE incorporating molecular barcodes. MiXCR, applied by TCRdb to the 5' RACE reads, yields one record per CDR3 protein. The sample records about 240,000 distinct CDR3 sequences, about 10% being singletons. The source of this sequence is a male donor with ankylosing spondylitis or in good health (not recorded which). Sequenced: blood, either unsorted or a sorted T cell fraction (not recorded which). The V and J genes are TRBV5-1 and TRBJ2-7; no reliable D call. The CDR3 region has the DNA TGCGCCAGCAGCCATGACCGATTCTCCTACGAGCAGTACTTC. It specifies CASSHDRFSYEQYF. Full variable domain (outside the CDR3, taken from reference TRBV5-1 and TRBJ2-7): KAGVTQTPRYLIKTRGQQVTLSCSPISGHRSVSWYQQTPGQGLQFLFEYFSETQRNKGNFPGRFSGRQFSNSRSEMNVSTLELGDSALYLCASSHDRFSYEQYFGPGTRLTVT.